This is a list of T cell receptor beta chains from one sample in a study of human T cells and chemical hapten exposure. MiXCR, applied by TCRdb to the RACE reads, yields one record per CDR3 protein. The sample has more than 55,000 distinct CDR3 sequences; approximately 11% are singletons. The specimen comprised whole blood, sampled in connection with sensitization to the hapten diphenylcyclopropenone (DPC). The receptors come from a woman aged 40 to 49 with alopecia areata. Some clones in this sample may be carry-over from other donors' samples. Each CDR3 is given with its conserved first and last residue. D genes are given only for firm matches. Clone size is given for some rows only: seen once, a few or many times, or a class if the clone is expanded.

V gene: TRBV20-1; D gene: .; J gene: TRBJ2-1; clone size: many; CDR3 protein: CSASDRDYNEQFF; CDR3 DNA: TGCAGTGCTAGTGATCGGGACTACAATGAGCAGTTCTTC
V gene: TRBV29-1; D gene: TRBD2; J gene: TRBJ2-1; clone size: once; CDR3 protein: CSAVSGTSLPYEQFF; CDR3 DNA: TGCAGCGCTGTCTCCGGGACTAGCCTTCCCTATGAGCAGTTCTTC
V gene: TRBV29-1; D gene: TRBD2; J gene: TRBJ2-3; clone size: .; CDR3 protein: CSIGGLATDTQYF; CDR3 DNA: TGCAGCATTGGAGGACTAGCGACAGATACGCAGTATTTT
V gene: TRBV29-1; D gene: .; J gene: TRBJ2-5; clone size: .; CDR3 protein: CSVVRVGETQYF; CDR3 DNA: TGCAGCGTTGTCAGGGTTGGGGAGACCCAGTACTTC
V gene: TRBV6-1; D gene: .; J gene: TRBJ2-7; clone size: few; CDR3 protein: CARAPAGSSYEQYF; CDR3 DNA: TGTGCCAGGGCCCCTGCGGGGTCCTCCTACGAGCAGTACTTC
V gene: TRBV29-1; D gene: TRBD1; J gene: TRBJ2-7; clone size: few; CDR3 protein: CSVELQGARYEQYF; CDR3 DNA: TGCAGCGTTGAACTTCAGGGGGCGAGGTACGAGCAGTACTTC
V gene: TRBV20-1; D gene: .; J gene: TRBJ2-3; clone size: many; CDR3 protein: CSASISVTDTQYF; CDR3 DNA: TGCAGTGCTAGTATCTCCGTCACAGATACGCAGTATTTT
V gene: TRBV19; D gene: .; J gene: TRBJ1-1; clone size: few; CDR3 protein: CASSPTGFTEAFF; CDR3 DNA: TGTGCCAGTAGTCCTACAGGGTTCACTGAAGCTTTCTTT
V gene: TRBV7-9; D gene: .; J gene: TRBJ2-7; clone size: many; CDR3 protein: CASSSQQGTGYEQYF; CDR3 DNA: TGTGCCAGCAGCTCGCAGCAAGGCACGGGCTACGAGCAGTACTTC
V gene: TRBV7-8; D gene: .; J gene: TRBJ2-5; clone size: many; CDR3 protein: CASSPFTPETQYF; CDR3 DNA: TGTGCCAGCAGCCCGTTTACCCCGGAGACCCAGTACTTC
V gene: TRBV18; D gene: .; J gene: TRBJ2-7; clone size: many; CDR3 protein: CASSPKQGFEEYF; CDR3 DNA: TGTGCCAGCTCACCGAAACAGGGCTTTGAGGAGTACTTC
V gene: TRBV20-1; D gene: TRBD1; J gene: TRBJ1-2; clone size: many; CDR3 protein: CSAIRDRLTGGYTF; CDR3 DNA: TGCAGTGCTATCCGGGACAGGCTTACCGGGGGCTACACCTTC